These T cell receptor beta chains were read from a single sample in a study of cytotoxic CD8 clonotypes in ibrutinib-treated CLL. Profiling relied on immunoSEQ multiplex PCR, and the TCRdb table lists in-frame clones only, not all of them. The sample lists some 130,000 clones, around four fifths occurring once. The source material was PBMCs, sampled after 24 months of ibrutinib treatment. These receptors were collected from a human donor with chronic lymphocytic leukemia. The CDR3 runs from the conserved cysteine through the conserved F or W. Each record gives: J gene, clone size, V gene, D gene, CDR3 length, CDR3 protein, CDR3 DNA. D genes are given only for firm matches. Size is stated for part of the rows, as once, few or many counts, or as a class when the clone is expanded.

TRBJ1-2 - TRBV19 - 14 CASRSGGLDYGYTF TGTGCCAGCCGATCTGGGGGGTTGGACTATGGCTACACCTTC
TRBJ1-4 - TRBV7-2 - 16 CASSLMADATNEKLFF TGTGCCAGCAGCTTAATGGCTGACGCAACTAATGAAAAACTGTTTTTT
TRBJ2-5 - TRBV6-1 - 14 CASSVERGLETQYF TGTGCCAGCAGTGTAGAAAGGGGCCTCGAGACCCAGTACTTC
TRBJ2-2 - TRBV30 - 11 CAWTPTGELFF TGTGCCTGGACGCCGACCGGGGAGCTGTTTTTT
TRBJ1-3 - TRBV9 - 15 CASSPPGVSGNTIYF TGTGCCAGCAGCCCCCCAGGAGTCTCTGGAAACACCATATATTTT
TRBJ2-7 - TRBV7-9 - 16 CASSPGRGGHSYEQYF TGTGCCAGCAGCCCGGGTCGCGGGGGCCACTCCTACGAGCAGTACTTC
TRBJ2-5 - TRBV29-1 TRBD1 16 CSVDLFGTGGQETQYF TGCAGCGTTGATCTTTTTGGGACAGGGGGTCAAGAGACCCAGTACTTC
TRBJ2-1 - TRBV5-4 TRBD2 16 CASSPSGLNSYNEQFF TGTGCCAGCAGCCCGTCGGGACTAAACTCCTACAATGAGCAGTTCTTC
TRBJ2-3 - TRBV6-1 TRBD2 15 CASSEGEGSTDTQYF TGTGCCAGCAGTGAAGGGGAGGGGAGCACAGATACGCAGTATTTT
TRBJ1-2 - TRBV11-2 - 14 CASTEIPGQNGYTF TGTGCCAGCACCGAAATACCGGGACAAAATGGCTACACCTTC
TRBJ1-1 - TRBV4-3 - 19 CASSQAEGGLVGAGTEAFF TGCGCCAGCAGCCAAGCGGAGGGGGGGCTCGTCGGCGCTGGGACTGAAGCTTTCTTT
TRBJ1-2 once TRBV4-3 - 15 CASSQELAGAYGYTF TGCGCCAGCAGCCAAGAGCTCGCAGGGGCCTATGGCTACACCTTC
TRBJ1-3 - TRBV5-1 - 17 CASSPRIQASSGNTIYF TGCGCCAGCAGCCCACGTATACAGGCATCCTCTGGAAACACCATATATTTT
TRBJ2-3 - TRBV14 TRBD1 16 CASSPVPGQGADTQYF TGTGCCAGCAGCCCCGTCCCGGGACAGGGGGCAGATACGCAGTATTTT
TRBJ1-4 - TRBV28 - 13 CASTPSPNEKLFF TGTGCCAGTACCCCGTCCCCAAATGAAAAACTGTTTTTT
TRBJ2-7 - TRBV7-2 TRBD1 16 CASSDRQGDHLYEQYF TGTGCCAGCAGCGATCGACAGGGCGATCATCTCTACGAGCAGTACTTC
TRBJ2-7 - TRBV7-8 - 15 CASSLLRGRGYEQYF TGTGCCAGCAGCTTACTGAGGGGCAGGGGCTACGAGCAGTACTTC
TRBJ2-2 - TRBV5-1 - 15 CASSSGTASTGELFF TGCGCCAGCAGCTCCGGGACCGCGAGCACCGGGGAGCTGTTTTTT
TRBJ1-4 - TRBV15 TRBD1 15 CATSREPDREAKLFF TGTGCCACCAGCAGAGAACCGGACAGGGAGGCAAAACTGTTTTTT
TRBJ2-1 - TRBV30 - 13 CAWSGTGKGEQFF TGTGCCTGGAGTGGTACAGGGAAAGGTGAGCAGTTCTTC
TRBJ1-1 - TRBV18 - 17 CASSPPGPRDMNTEAFF TGTGCCAGCTCACCACCAGGGCCCCGGGACATGAACACTGAAGCTTTCTTT
TRBJ1-1 - TRBV5-1 - 14 CASSLVGGNTEAFF TGCGCCAGCAGCTTGGTCGGGGGTAACACTGAAGCTTTCTTT
TRBJ1-5 - TRBV28 TRBD1 14 CASSPEGAVQPQHF TGTGCCAGCAGTCCCGAGGGGGCGGTTCAGCCCCAGCATTTT
TRBJ1-1 - TRBV5-1 TRBD1 16 CASSFVQGVENTEAFF TGCGCCAGCAGCTTCGTACAGGGGGTCGAGAACACTGAAGCTTTCTTT
TRBJ2-5 - TRBV7-8 - 15 CASSLGGPFAETQYF TGTGCCAGCAGCCTCGGAGGGCCCTTTGCGGAGACCCAGTACTTC
TRBJ2-1 - TRBV7-9 TRBD2 17 CASSLVRLAAIYNEQFF TGTGCCAGCAGCTTAGTGAGGCTAGCGGCCATCTACAATGAGCAGTTCTTC
TRBJ2-1 once TRBV4-2 - 15 CASSPEGGEYNEQFF TGTGCCAGCAGTCCCGAGGGGGGGGAATACAATGAGCAGTTCTTC
TRBJ2-4 - TRBV10-2 TRBD1 13 CASTDRDNDIQYF TGCGCCAGCACAGACAGGGACAACGACATTCAGTACTTC
TRBJ1-2 - TRBV19 - 13 CASSDRREVRYTF TGTGCCAGTAGCGACCGGCGGGAGGTGCGCTACACCTTC
TRBJ1-2 - TRBV6-5 - 15 CASSRDSGGIEGYTF TGTGCCAGCAGTCGAGACTCGGGGGGAATTGAAGGCTACACCTTC
TRBJ2-2 - TRBV7-7 TRBD1 14 CASSLTGGTGELFF TGTGCCAGCAGCTTGACAGGGGGGACCGGGGAGCTGTTTTTT
TRBJ2-3 - TRBV6-5 - 14 CASISRGVGGTQYF TGTGCCAGCATCTCGCGGGGCGTCGGTGGAACGCAGTATTTT
TRBJ1-3 - TRBV18 - 17 CASSQQQNLLSGNTIYF TGTGCCAGCTCACAACAGCAGAATTTACTCTCTGGAAACACCATATATTTT
TRBJ2-3 - TRBV5-4 - 16 CASSLANPKNTDTQYF TGTGCCAGCAGCTTGGCCAATCCCAAAAACACAGATACGCAGTATTTT
TRBJ2-1 - TRBV7-9 - 11 CASSSDNEQFF TGTGCCAGCAGCTCAGACAATGAGCAGTTCTTC
TRBJ1-5 - TRBV6-1 - 14 CASSEGQFNQPQHF TGTGCCAGCAGTGAAGGGCAGTTCAATCAGCCCCAGCATTTT
TRBJ1-1 - TRBV27 - 14 CASSWDSQFVEAFF TGTGCCAGCAGTTGGGACTCTCAATTCGTTGAAGCTTTCTTT
TRBJ2-3 - TRBV6-1 - 14 CASSGGIGTDTQYF TGTGCCAGCTCGGGGGGCATAGGCACAGATACGCAGTATTTT
TRBJ1-4 - TRBV30 - 15 CAWSPGGQRGEKLFF TGTGCCTGGAGTCCGGGGGGGCAGAGGGGTGAAAAACTGTTTTTT
TRBJ1-2 - TRBV6-6 TRBD1 16 CASSYPKGQGEYGYTF TGTGCCAGCAGTTACCCTAAGGGACAGGGAGAGTATGGCTACACCTTC
TRBJ2-6 - TRBV19 TRBD1 19 CASSRAPGQLILGANVLTF TGTGCCAGTAGTAGGGCACCGGGACAGCTTATCTTGGGGGCCAACGTCCTGACTTTC
TRBJ2-5 - TRBV5-1 - 14 CASSPGDGRETQYF TGCGCCAGCAGCCCCGGGGACGGGCGGGAGACCCAGTACTTC
TRBJ1-2 - TRBV27 TRBD1 15 CASSMLRQGNYGYTF TGTGCCAGCAGTATGCTCCGACAGGGAAACTATGGCTACACCTTC
TRBJ2-1 - TRBV23-1 TRBD1 18 CASSQLAPGTGEPDEQFF TGCGCCAGCAGTCAACTTGCCCCCGGGACAGGGGAGCCCGATGAGCAGTTCTTC
TRBJ2-5 - TRBV5-4 - 13 CASSLLGGETQYF TGTGCCAGCAGCTTGCTGGGGGGAGAGACCCAGTACTTC
TRBJ2-7 - TRBV6-5 - 15 CASSYTGRSSYEQYF TGTGCCAGCAGTTACACGGGGAGGAGCTCCTACGAGCAGTACTTC
TRBJ1-6 - TRBV28 TRBD1 15 CASRHGDRDNSPLHF TGTGCCAGCAGGCACGGGGACAGGGATAATTCACCCCTCCACTTT
TRBJ2-2 - TRBV18 - 16 CASSPVNGGETGELFF TGTGCCAGCTCACCAGTGAACGGGGGTGAAACCGGGGAGCTGTTTTTT
TRBJ1-3 - TRBV19 - 13 CASSGTSGNTIYF TGTGCCAGTAGTGGTACCTCTGGAAACACCATATATTTT
TRBJ1-5 few TRBV5-1 TRBD1 14 CASSLGTGSQPQHF TGCGCCAGCAGCCTAGGGACAGGGTCCCAGCCCCAGCATTTT
TRBJ1-5 - TRBV27 TRBD1 15 CASRPSTGVNQPQHF TGTGCCAGCAGGCCCTCGACAGGGGTTAATCAGCCCCAGCATTTT